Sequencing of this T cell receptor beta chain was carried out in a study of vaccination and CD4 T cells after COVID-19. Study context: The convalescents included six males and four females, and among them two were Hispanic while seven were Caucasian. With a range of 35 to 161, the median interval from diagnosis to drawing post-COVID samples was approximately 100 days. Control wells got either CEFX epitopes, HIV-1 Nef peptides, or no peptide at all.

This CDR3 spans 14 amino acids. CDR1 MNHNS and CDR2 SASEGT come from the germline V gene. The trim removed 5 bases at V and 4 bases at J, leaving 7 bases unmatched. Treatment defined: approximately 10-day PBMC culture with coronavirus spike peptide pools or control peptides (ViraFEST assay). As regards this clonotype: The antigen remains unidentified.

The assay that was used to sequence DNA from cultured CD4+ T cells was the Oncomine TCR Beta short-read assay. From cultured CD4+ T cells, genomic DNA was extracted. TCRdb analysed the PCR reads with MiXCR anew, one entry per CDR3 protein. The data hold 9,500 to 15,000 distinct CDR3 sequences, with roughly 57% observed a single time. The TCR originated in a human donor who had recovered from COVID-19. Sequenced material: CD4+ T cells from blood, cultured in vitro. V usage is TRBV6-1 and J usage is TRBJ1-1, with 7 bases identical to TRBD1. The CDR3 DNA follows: TGTGCCAGCAGTCCCGGACAGGAATCCACTGAAGCTTTCTTT. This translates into CASSPGQESTEAFF.